This TCR beta chain was observed in a study of blood T cell repertoires in COVID-19. Looking at the study overall: Sample material is recorded as cDNA or gDNA derived from T cells, B-cell-depleted T cells, or PBMCs.

The assay was immunoSEQ multiplex PCR, and TCRdb's table has in-frame clones only and misses some. This sample has roughly 170,000 clones, with about 84% found just once. Per germline, CDR1 LNHDA and CDR2 SQIVND (reference sequence). Trimming cost V 2 bases and J 2 bases, with 10 bases left between them. CDR3 length: 14 residues. The chain joins TRBV19 to TRBJ2-7; weak D call: TRBD1 (6 bases). The sample was peripheral blood. This sequence was found in a human donor in a cohort sampled during active COVID-19. CDR3 residues: CASSIRGQTYEQYF. In DNA, the CDR3 is TGTGCCAGTAGTATACGAGGACAGACCTACGAGCAGTACTTC. Based on the CDR3 plus reference TRBV19 and TRBJ2-7, the full variable domain is DGGITQSPKYLFRKEGQNVTLSCEQNLNHDAMYWYRQDPGQGLRLIYYSQIVNDFQKGDIAEGYSVSREKKESFPLTVTSAQKNPTAFYLCASSIRGQTYEQYFGPGTRLTVT.